A single sample is the source of the 6 T cell receptor beta chains below, sequenced in a study of somatic mutations in cytotoxic T cells in rheumatoid arthritis. Sequenced by immunoSEQ multiplex PCR; TCRdb stores in-frame clones only, minus some. The sample has about 30,000 clones, roughly 80% seen once. Material for sequencing was CD8+ T cells sorted from blood. The receptors were sampled from an adult with rheumatoid arthritis.

The chain combines TRBV5-6 with TRBJ1-1; TRBD1 matches at 9 bases. The CDR3 loop spans 11 amino acids. Germline trimming cut 0 bases from V and 14 bases from J; bases unmatched to any gene: 2. Germline lookup yields CDR1 SGHDT and CDR2 YYEEEE. CDR3 DNA sequence: TGTGCCAGCAGCTTGGGGGGACAGGGCTTCTTT. Its protein is CASSLGGQGFF.

The count of this clone is one. This chain uses TRBV27 with TRBJ1-5; D perhaps matches TRBD1 (5 bases). V was trimmed by 2 bases and J by 7 bases, leaving 12 bases between them. The CDR3 has 14 residues. Germline CDR1 MNHEY, CDR2 SMNVEV (reference sequence). The CDR3 reads CASSLGGASQPQHF. CDR3 coding DNA: TGTGCCAGCAGTTTAGGAGGGGCGAGCCAGCCCCAGCATTTT.

J is TRBJ1-1 and V is TRBV9, with a possible D match to TRBD1 (5 bases). The CDR3 contains 13 residues. Trimming cost V 2 bases and J 3 bases, with 8 bases left between them. Germline lookup yields CDR1 SGDLS and CDR2 YYNGEE. CDR3: CASSVQGDTEAFF. In DNA, the CDR3 is TGTGCCAGCAGCGTCCAGGGTGACACTGAAGCTTTCTTT.

The rearrangement uses TRBV14 and TRBJ2-5; D uncertain. Germline CDR1 and CDR2: SGHDN and FVKESK. The CDR3 totals 14 residues. V was trimmed by 0 bases and J by 9 bases, leaving 14 bases between them. CDR3 coding DNA: TGTGCCAGCAGCCAAGATAGTCAGCTAGGAGCCCAGTACTTC. It specifies CASSQDSQLGAQYF. The full variable domain, rest sourced from reference TRBV14 and TRBJ2-5, is EAGVTQFPSHSVIEKGQTVTLRCDPISGHDNLYWYRRVMGKEIKFLLHFVKESKQDESGMPNNRFLAERTGGTYSTLKVQPAELEDSGVYFCASSQDSQLGAQYFGPGTRLLVL.

V is TRBV27 and J is TRBJ2-1; TRBD2 might be the D (5 bases). The germline gives CDR1 MNHEY, CDR2 SMNVEV (reference sequence). The CDR3 spans 16 residues. The germline V and J ends were trimmed by 6 bases and 3 bases, with 18 bases remaining between them. Written as DNA, the CDR3 is TGTGCCAGCAGCCAGTTACTAGTTGGGTTCTACAATGAGCAGTTCTTC. This encodes CASSQLLVGFYNEQFF.

CDR3 coding DNA: TGTGCCAGCAGCCCCCCAGGGACTAGCGGTCTCTACGAGCAGTACTTC. As protein: CASSPPGTSGLYEQYF. The chain recombines TRBV7-9 with TRBJ2-7, with 11 bases matching TRBD2. CDR1 is SEHNR, CDR2 FQNEAQ, per germline (reference sequence). The CDR3 contains 16 residues. The V and J ends lost 5 bases and 3 bases, in that order; junction bases with no gene match: 9.